The 23 T cell receptor beta chains given below trace back to one sample, sequenced in a study of Ad26.COV2.S vaccination and SARS-CoV-2 variants (dated by TCRdb to the early 2020s). Libraries were built with the immunoSEQ multiplex PCR assay. TCRdb's version of the immuneACCESS table is confined to in-frame rearrangements and falls short of the full clone set. An unresolved V gene accounts for under half of the shortfall where checked; the remainder is of unknown origin. The sample table lists 300,000 to 450,000 clones, 92% of them with a count of one. About 3.9% of the sample belongs to the ten largest clones. The time point label of this sample denotes: individuals recovered from natural SARS-CoV-2 infection. Sample: peripheral blood, taken after recovery from COVID-19. The receptors derive from a human donor who had recovered from COVID-19.

V is TRBV18 and J is TRBJ1-2; possibly TRBD1 for D (5 bases). This CDR3 is built from 14 residues. The V end was cut by 5 bases, the J end by 4 bases, with 14 bases between. The germline V gene encodes CDR1 KGHSH and CDR2 LQKENI. CDR3 DNA sequence: TGTGCCAGCTCAGAGCGGGGGGACGTCTATGGCTACACCTTC. Residues: CASSERGDVYGYTF.

The chain has TRBV18 and TRBJ2-6, with a possible D match to TRBD1 (6 bases). Trimming left V 3 bases short and J 3 bases short, with 15 bases between. CDR1 KGHSH and CDR2 LQKENI come from the germline V gene. The CDR3 has 17 amino acids. The CDR3 nucleotides read TGTGCCAGCTCACCCCAAGAAGGGGGATATGGGGCCAACGTCCTGACTTTC. This codes for CASSPQEGGYGANVLTF.

The rearrangement uses TRBV18 and TRBJ2-1; D may be TRBD2 (6 bases). The CDR3 totals 14 residues. Germline-derived CDR1 and CDR2 are KGHSH and LQKENI. The germline V and J ends were trimmed by 6 bases and 6 bases, with 15 bases remaining between them. CDR3 region: CASSGRLVFNEQFF. The CDR3 nucleotides read TGTGCCAGCTCCGGACGACTAGTTTTCAATGAGCAGTTCTTC.

The chain carries TRBV7-8 and TRBJ1-4; TRBD1 agrees at 8 bases. J was trimmed by 7 bases and V by 5 bases; bases with no gene match: 6. CDR1 is SGHVS and CDR2 is FQNEAQ in the germline V gene. This CDR3 is 14 amino acids long. Written as DNA, the CDR3 is TGTGCCAGCAGCCGACAGGGGATCAGTGAAAAACTGTTTTTT. Protein: CASSRQGISEKLFF.

V gene TRBV9 combines with J gene TRBJ2-5; 8 bases are shared with TRBD2. With V trimmed by 2 bases and J by 2 bases, 5 bases remained unmatched. CDR1 and CDR2 from the germline V gene are SGDLS and YYNGEE. The CDR3 contains 15 residues. The CDR3 DNA follows: TGTGCCAGCAGCGTGCGGGGGGCTGGGCAAGAGACCCAGTACTTC. Translating it yields CASSVRGAGQETQYF.

This clone was found a few times. The chain carries TRBV6-5 and TRBJ1-6, with 7 bases matching TRBD1. V shed 4 bases and J 10 bases; nucleotides not matched to a gene: 13. Germline lookup yields CDR1 MNHEY and CDR2 SVGAGI. This CDR3 region has 16 residues. CDR3 bases: TGTGCCAGCAGTTCCGGTGTGAGGGGGCTTGGGTCACCCCTCCACTTT. Translation: CASSSGVRGLGSPLHF.

The V and J genes are TRBV6-2 or TRBV6-3 and TRBJ2-7; the D call may be TRBD1 or TRBD2 (5 bases each). This CDR3 is built from 16 residues. V lost 0 bases and J lost 3, with 15 bases in between. Germline-derived CDR1 and CDR2 are MNHEY and SVGEGT. CDR3 nucleotides: TGTGCCAGCAGTTACTCGAAACGGGACGGCCACTACGAGCAGTACTTC. Translated: CASSYSKRDGHYEQYF.

The rearrangement joins TRBV5-8 to TRBJ1-2; D not certain. There are 14 residues in the CDR3. Per the germline V gene, CDR1 is SGHTS and CDR2 is YDEGEE. V lost 3 bases to trimming and J lost 8 bases, with 17 bases between them. CDR3 in amino acids: CASSSSDGVGGYTF. The CDR3, as DNA: TGTGCCAGCAGCTCCTCGGACGGGGTCGGAGGCTACACCTTC.

The V gene is TRBV5-5, the J gene TRBJ1-3; D remains unclear. V was pared by 0 bases and J by 2 bases, with 3 bases between. Germline-derived CDR1 and CDR2 are SGHKS and YYEKEE (reference sequence). The CDR3 covers 13 residues. The chain's CDR3 is CASSLGTGNTIYF. The CDR3 nucleotides are TGTGCCAGCAGCTTGGGGACTGGAAACACCATATATTTT.

This chain connects TRBV9 to TRBJ1-6; 7 bases are shared with TRBD1. With 3 bases clipped from V and 2 bases from J, the junction kept 5 bases outside the gene matches. This CDR3 region has 16 residues. CDR1 is SGDLS and CDR2 is YYNGEE in the germline V gene. This chain's CDR3 is CASSGTGAAYNSPLHF. The CDR3 nucleotides read TGTGCCAGCAGCGGAACAGGGGCAGCCTATAATTCACCCCTCCACTTT.

The chain joins TRBV7-2 to TRBJ2-4, with D uncertain. The CDR3 extends over 14 amino acids. Germline V gene data show CDR1 as SGHTA and CDR2 as FQGNSA. The V and J ends lost 5 bases and 3 bases respectively, with 11 bases between them. For the CDR3, the DNA is TGTGCCAGCAGCCCCGATGCTTTCAAAAACATTCAGTACTTC. Translating gives CASSPDAFKNIQYF.

The chain recombines TRBV5-1 with TRBJ2-7; no clear D. The germline V gene has CDR1 SGHRS and CDR2 YFSETQ. The CDR3 totals 13 residues. Trimming stripped 1 base from V and 0 bases from J, with 5 bases between. The CDR3 DNA follows: TGCGCCAGCAGCTTGTTAGGCTCCTACGAGCAGTACTTC. This codes for CASSLLGSYEQYF.

CDR3 loop: CASSLGTLEQYF. The CDR3 region has the DNA TGTGCCAGCAGTCTCGGGACTCTCGAGCAGTACTTC. The V call is TRBV6-2 or TRBV6-3, the J call TRBJ2-7; perhaps TRBD2 as D (6 bases). Germline V gene sequence: CDR1 MNHEY, CDR2 SVGEGT. The CDR3 has 12 amino acids. Between the trimmed V and J ends, which lost 5 bases and 6 bases, there was a span of 11 bases.

This clone was recorded only once. The chain joins TRBV4-2 to TRBJ1-1; D is uncertain. CDR3 size: 14 residues. Trimming removed 4 bases from V and 4 bases from J, with 13 bases in between. Per germline, CDR1 LGHNA and CDR2 YNFKEQ. The CDR3 is CASSRLPGSTEAFF. The CDR3 DNA reads as TGTGCCAGCAGCCGCCTCCCGGGGAGCACTGAAGCTTTCTTT.

The chain combines TRBV12-3 or TRBV12-4 with TRBJ2-7; unclear D gene. The CDR3 contains 13 residues. V was clipped by 5 bases and J by 3 bases, with 11 bases between them. The CDR3 DNA reads TGTGCCAGCAGTCCCTCAGGTTTCTACGAGCAGTACTTC. Protein: CASSPSGFYEQYF.

The rearrangement joins TRBV11-2 to TRBJ2-3; 9 nucleotides match TRBD2. Losses at the gene ends were 6 bases for V and 7 bases for J; bases not matched to a gene: 14. CDR1 and CDR2 (germline): SGHAT, FQNNGV. The CDR3 extends over 16 amino acids. The DNA for the CDR3 is TGTGCCAGCAGTCTTCTCAGCGGGGGGTCCCCCCATACGCAGTATTTT. Residues: CASSLLSGGSPHTQYF.

In DNA, the CDR3 is TGTGCCATCAGTGAGTCCCATAGGGGAAATGAAGCTTTCTTT. This encodes CAISESHRGNEAFF. The rearrangement uses TRBV10-3 and TRBJ1-1; D possibly corresponds to TRBD1 (5 bases). V gave up 0 bases and J gave up 7 bases, with 12 bases separating them. The germline V gene encodes CDR1 ENHRY and CDR2 SYGVKD. This CDR3 spans 14 amino acids.

The rearrangement links TRBV19 to TRBJ1-2; a possible D gene is TRBD1 (5 bases). The CDR3 runs to 16 residues. Germline values: CDR1 LNHDA, CDR2 SQIVND (reference sequence). Trimming pared 4 bases from V and 1 base from J, leaving 16 bases between. The CDR3 loop reads CASSTLNRHFNYGYTF. The CDR3 coding sequence is TGTGCCAGTAGTACCCTCAACAGGCATTTTAACTATGGCTACACCTTC.

This chain links TRBV9 with TRBJ2-3; 11 bases line up with TRBD1. The germline CDR1 and CDR2 sequences are SGDLS and YYNGEE. V lost 2 bases and J lost 1; bases outside the gene matches: 3. The CDR3 sequence is 16 residues long. CDR3 sequence: CASSVGQGAGTDTQYF. DNA of the CDR3: TGTGCCAGCAGCGTCGGACAGGGGGCTGGCACAGATACGCAGTATTTT.

The CDR3, as DNA: TGTGCCATCAGTGAGTCGACGAGGGGACAGCGCGAGAACTATGGCTACACCTTC. Translation: CAISESTRGQRENYGYTF. The chain couples TRBV10-3 to TRBJ1-2; 7 bases are a match to TRBD1. The V and J ends lost 0 bases and 2 bases, in that order; junction bases with no gene match: 12. The CDR3 contains 18 residues. CDR1 ENHRY and CDR2 SYGVKD come from the germline V gene.

The chain couples TRBV7-6 to TRBJ1-1; unclear D gene. V was trimmed by 1 base and J by 5 bases, leaving 8 bases between them. The CDR3 loop spans 13 amino acids. Germline assignment: CDR1 SGHVS and CDR2 FNYEAQ. The CDR3 loop reads CASSLGLGTEAFF. CDR3 bases: TGTGCCAGCAGCTTAGGACTGGGAACTGAAGCTTTCTTT.

This chain connects TRBV6-6 to TRBJ2-3; TRBD2 is a possible D gene (7 bases). Germline V lookup: CDR1 MNHNY, CDR2 SVGAGI (reference sequence). Trimming shortened V by 2 bases and J by 4 bases, and 10 bases separated the two germline ends. CDR3 size: 14 residues. CDR3 nucleotides: TGTGCCAGCAGTTACCCGGGGGGCGCAGATACGCAGTATTTT. Translation: CASSYPGGADTQYF.

The V and J genes are TRBV19 and TRBJ2-2; tentatively, D is TRBD1 (6 bases). The CDR3 extends over 16 amino acids. CDR1 and CDR2 from the germline V gene are LNHDA and SQIVND (reference sequence). Trimming left V 6 bases short and J 3 bases short, with 17 bases between. The CDR3: CASSTVQGTYTGELFF. The CDR3, as DNA: TGTGCCAGTAGCACCGTTCAGGGGACGTACACCGGGGAGCTGTTTTTT.